The TCR beta chain under discussion was sequenced for a study of T cells in Graves' hyperthyroidism and ophthalmopathy. This clonotype was seen only once. Template material for amplifying TCR beta CDR3 regions consisted of RNA transcripts. The study used the HTBI primer set for a first-round RT-PCR of the TCR CDR3. Each CDR3 protein is one row after TCRdb ran MiXCR on the multiplex PCR reads. This repertoire shows roughly 700,000 distinct CDR3 sequences, approximately 40% found once; its top ten account for around 31%. Germline CDR1 reads DFQATT; CDR2 reads SNEGSKA (reference sequence). The CDR3 runs to 15 residues.

This chain uses TRBV20-1 with TRBJ2-5; D is perhaps TRBD1 or TRBD2 (5 bases each). The J call may not be correct, given that the DNA end is closer to TRBJ2-1. The TCR originated in a middle-aged woman with Graves' hyperthyroidism. Specimen: blood. The DNA of the CDR3 is TGCAGTGCTAGAGATTCGAGGGGCGTCGGCAATGAGCAGTTCTTC. It codes for CSARDSRGVGNEQFF.